In its sample, the clone carrying this T cell receptor beta chain was seen once. The antigen is undetermined. Investigators took roughly 10 milliliters of peripheral blood from every donor. PBMCs numbering at least 6 million were isolated per sample. Samples each yielded at least 6 micrograms of total RNA. The data were obtained in a study of blood T cells in healthy people across ages. Study results and caveats: A greater number of naive CD4+ cells and higher diversity distinguished long-lived donors from aged donors.

The CDR3 runs to 18 residues. V gave up 4 bases and J gave up 5 bases; unmatched junction bases: 11. From germline, CDR1 is LGHDT and CDR2 YNNKEL (reference sequence). A second PCR of about 6 to 12 cycles used a sample-barcoded 5' primer and a J-beta primer mix. Each CDR3 protein gets one entry after TCRdb re-called the 5' RACE reads with MiXCR. The table has hundreds of thousands of distinct CDR3 sequences, more than 45% seen once. This rearrangement joins TRBV3-1 to TRBJ2-2; TRBD2 matches at 12 bases. The sample comprised blood. The sequence derives from an elderly woman in good health. CDR3 loop: CASSPRTGLAGRTGELFF. The DNA of the CDR3 is TGTGCCAGCAGCCCTAGGACTGGACTAGCGGGGAGGACCGGGGAGCTGTTTTTT.